The subject of this entry is one T cell receptor (beta chain). Germline trimming cut 0 bases from V and 0 bases from J; bases unmatched to any gene: 7. The germline CDR1 and CDR2 sequences are MNHEY and SVGEGT. The CDR3 runs to 18 residues. The data were taken from a study of blood T cell repertoires in COVID-19. Overall study context: Researchers got acute and convalescent COVID-19 samples from the United States, Italy and Spain. T cells, B-cell-depleted T cells, or PBMCs provided the cDNA or gDNA that served as material.

As handled by the study authors: Estimates of nucleated cell counts were drawn from the amplification of reference gene primers. Sequenced by immunoSEQ multiplex PCR; TCRdb stores in-frame clones only, minus some. V, J and clone size derive from that table, while D and trimming were established from the DNA sequence. This sample has just over 80,000 clones; roughly 79% occur once, and the top ten carry around 43%. Sample: peripheral blood. This TCR derives from a man at least 80 years old with acute or convalescent COVID-19. V is TRBV6-2 or TRBV6-3 and J is TRBJ1-5; 8 bases are a match to TRBD1. The CDR3 protein is CASSYSGTGSYSNQPQHF. The CDR3 DNA follows: TGTGCCAGCAGTTACTCGGGGACAGGATCTTATAGCAATCAGCCCCAGCATTTT.